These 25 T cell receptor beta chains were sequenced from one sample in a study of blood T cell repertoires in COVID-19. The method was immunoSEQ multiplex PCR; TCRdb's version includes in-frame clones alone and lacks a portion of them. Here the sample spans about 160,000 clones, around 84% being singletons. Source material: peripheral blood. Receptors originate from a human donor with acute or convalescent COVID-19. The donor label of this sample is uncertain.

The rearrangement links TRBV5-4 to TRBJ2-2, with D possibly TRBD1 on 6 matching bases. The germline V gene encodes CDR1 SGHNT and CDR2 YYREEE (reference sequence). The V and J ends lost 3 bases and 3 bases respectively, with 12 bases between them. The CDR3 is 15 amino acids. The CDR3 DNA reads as TGTGCCAGCAGCTCCCAGGGGCGTTACACCGGGGAGCTGTTTTTT. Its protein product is CASSSQGRYTGELFF.

CDR3 sequence (DNA): TGTGCCAGCAGGATTACAGGGGGGATTATCTACGAGCAGTACTTC. It codes for CASRITGGIIYEQYF. The chain couples TRBV27 to TRBJ2-7; TRBD1 matches 8 bases. The trim removed 6 bases at V and 3 bases at J, leaving 10 bases unmatched. The germline CDR1 and CDR2 sequences are MNHEY and SMNVEV (reference sequence). The CDR3 has 15 amino acids.

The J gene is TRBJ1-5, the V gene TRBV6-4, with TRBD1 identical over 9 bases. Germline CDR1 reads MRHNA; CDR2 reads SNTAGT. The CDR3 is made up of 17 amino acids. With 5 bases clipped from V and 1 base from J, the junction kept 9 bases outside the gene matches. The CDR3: CASSWDRDRMSNQPQHF. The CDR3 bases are TGTGCCAGCAGTTGGGACAGGGACCGGATGAGCAATCAGCCCCAGCATTTT.

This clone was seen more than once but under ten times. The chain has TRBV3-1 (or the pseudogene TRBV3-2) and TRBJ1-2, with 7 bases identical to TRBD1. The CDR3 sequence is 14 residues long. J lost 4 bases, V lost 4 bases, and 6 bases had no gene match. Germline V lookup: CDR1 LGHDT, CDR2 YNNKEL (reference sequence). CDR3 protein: CASSRGQNFYGYTF. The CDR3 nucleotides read TGTGCCAGCAGCCGGGGACAGAATTTCTATGGCTACACCTTC.

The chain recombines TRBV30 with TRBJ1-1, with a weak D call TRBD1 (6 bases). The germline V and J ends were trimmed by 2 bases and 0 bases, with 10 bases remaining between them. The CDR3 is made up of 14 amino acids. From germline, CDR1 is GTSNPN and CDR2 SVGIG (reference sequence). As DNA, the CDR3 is TGTGCCTGGAGTAAGGGGGGGTTGAACACTGAAGCTTTCTTT. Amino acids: CAWSKGGLNTEAFF.

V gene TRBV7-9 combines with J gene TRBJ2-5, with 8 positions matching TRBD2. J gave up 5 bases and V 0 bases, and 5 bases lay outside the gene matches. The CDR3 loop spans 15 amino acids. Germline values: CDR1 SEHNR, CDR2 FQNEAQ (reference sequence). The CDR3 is CASSLAGTSFETQYF. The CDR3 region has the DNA TGTGCCAGCAGCTTAGCGGGGACTAGTTTTGAGACCCAGTACTTC.

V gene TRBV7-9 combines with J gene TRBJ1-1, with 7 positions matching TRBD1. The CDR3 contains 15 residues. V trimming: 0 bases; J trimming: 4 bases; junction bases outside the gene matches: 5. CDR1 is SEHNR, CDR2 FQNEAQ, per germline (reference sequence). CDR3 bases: TGTGCCAGCAGCTTAGCGCTAAGGGACAGCACTGAAGCTTTCTTT. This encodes CASSLALRDSTEAFF.

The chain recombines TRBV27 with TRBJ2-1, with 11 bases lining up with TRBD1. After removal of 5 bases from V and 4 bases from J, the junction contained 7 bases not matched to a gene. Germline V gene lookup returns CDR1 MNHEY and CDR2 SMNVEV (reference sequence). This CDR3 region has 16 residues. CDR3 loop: CASSPLDRGPYNEQFF. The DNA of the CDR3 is TGTGCCAGCAGTCCGTTGGACAGGGGGCCTTACAATGAGCAGTTCTTC.

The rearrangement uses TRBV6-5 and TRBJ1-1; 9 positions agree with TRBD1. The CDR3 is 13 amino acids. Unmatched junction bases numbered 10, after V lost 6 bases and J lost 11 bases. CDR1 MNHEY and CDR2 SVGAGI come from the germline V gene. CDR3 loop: CASSSQGAGVAFF. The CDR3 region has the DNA TGTGCCAGCAGCTCACAGGGGGCGGGAGTGGCTTTCTTT.

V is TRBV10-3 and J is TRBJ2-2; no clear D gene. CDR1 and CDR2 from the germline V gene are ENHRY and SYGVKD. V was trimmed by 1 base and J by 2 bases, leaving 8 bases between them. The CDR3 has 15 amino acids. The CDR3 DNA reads TGTGCCATCAGTGAGTTCTTACAAAACACCGGGGAGCTGTTTTTT. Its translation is CAISEFLQNTGELFF.

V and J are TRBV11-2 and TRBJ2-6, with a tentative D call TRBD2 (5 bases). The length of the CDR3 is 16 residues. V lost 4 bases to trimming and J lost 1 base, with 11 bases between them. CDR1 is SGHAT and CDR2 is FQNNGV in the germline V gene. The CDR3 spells CASSSPRGSGANVLTF. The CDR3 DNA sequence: TGTGCCAGCAGCTCCCCCCGGGGTTCTGGGGCCAACGTCCTGACTTTC.

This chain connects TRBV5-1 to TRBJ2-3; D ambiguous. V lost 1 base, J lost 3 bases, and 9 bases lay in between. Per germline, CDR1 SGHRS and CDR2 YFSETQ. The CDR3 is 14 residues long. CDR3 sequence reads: CASSLIPETDTQYF. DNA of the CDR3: TGCGCCAGCAGCTTGATTCCGGAGACAGATACGCAGTATTTT.

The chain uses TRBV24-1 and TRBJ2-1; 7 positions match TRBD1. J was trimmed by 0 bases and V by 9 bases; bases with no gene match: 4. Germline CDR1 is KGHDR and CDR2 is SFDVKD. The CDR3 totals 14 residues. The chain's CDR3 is CATSQGNSYNEQFF. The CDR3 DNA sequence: TGTGCCACCTCACAGGGGAACTCCTACAATGAGCAGTTCTTC.

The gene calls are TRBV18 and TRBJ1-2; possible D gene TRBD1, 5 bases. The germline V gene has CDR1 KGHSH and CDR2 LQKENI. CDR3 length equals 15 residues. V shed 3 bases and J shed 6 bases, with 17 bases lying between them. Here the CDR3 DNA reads TGTGCCAGCTCACCGGCTCTGAGACAGAGTGATGGCTACACCTTC. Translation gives CASSPALRQSDGYTF. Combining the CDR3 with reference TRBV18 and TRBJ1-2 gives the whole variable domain NAGVMQNPRHLVRRRGQEARLRCSPMKGHSHVYWYRQLPEEGLKFMVYLQKENIIDESGMPKERFSAEFPKEGPSILRIQQVVRGDSAAYFCASSPALRQSDGYTFGSGTRLTVV.

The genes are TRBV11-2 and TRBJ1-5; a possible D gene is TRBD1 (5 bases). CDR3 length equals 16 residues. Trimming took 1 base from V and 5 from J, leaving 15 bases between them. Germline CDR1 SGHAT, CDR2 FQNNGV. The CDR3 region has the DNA TGTGCCAGCAGCTTAGGCGCCGGGACTCTGGATCAGCCCCAGCATTTT. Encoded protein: CASSLGAGTLDQPQHF.

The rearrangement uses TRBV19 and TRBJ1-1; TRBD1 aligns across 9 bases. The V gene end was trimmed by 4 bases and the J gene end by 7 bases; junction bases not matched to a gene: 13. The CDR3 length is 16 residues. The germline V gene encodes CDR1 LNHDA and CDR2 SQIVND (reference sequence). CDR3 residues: CASSTLLPDRGVEAFF. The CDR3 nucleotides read TGTGCCAGTAGTACCCTCCTCCCCGACAGGGGGGTTGAAGCTTTCTTT.

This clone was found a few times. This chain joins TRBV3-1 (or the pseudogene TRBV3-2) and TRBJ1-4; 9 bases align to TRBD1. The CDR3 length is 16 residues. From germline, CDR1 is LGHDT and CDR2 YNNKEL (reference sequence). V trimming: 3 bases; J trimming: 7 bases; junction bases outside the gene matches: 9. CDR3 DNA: TGTGCCAGCAGCCAGTTACCGGGACAGGGAATTGAAAAACTGTTTTTT. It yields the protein CASSQLPGQGIEKLFF.

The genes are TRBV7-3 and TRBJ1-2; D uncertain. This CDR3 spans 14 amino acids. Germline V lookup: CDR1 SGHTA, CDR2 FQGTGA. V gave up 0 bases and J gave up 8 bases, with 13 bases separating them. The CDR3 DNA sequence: TGTGCCAGCAGCTTAACGGAACAGATCTACGGCTACACCTTC. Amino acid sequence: CASSLTEQIYGYTF.

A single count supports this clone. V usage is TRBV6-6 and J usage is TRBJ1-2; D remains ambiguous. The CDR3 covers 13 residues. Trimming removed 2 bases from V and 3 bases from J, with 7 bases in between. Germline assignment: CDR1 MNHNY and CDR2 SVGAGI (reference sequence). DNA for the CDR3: TGTGCCAGCAGTTACATCGGGGACTATGGCTACACCTTC. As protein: CASSYIGDYGYTF.

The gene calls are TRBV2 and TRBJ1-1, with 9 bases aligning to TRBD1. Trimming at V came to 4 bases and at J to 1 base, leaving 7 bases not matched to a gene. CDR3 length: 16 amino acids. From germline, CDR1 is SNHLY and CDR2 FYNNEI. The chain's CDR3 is CASSGKQGAGNTEAFF. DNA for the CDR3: TGTGCCAGCAGTGGAAAACAGGGGGCTGGGAACACTGAAGCTTTCTTT.

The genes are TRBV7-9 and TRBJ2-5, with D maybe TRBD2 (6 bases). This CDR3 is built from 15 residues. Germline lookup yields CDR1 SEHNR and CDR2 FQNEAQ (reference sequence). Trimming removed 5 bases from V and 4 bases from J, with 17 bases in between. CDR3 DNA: TGTGCCAGCAGCAAGCAGTCGGGAGTCGGAGAGACCCAGTACTTC. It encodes CASSKQSGVGETQYF.

This chain's CDR3 is CASSSPNEQFF. CDR3 nucleotide sequence: TGTGCCAGCAGTTCCCCGAATGAGCAGTTCTTC. The rearrangement uses TRBV28 and TRBJ2-1; D is uncertain. Germline V gene sequence: CDR1 MDHEN, CDR2 SYDVKM. The germline V and J ends were trimmed by 4 bases and 7 bases, with 5 bases remaining between them. This CDR3 contains 11 residues.

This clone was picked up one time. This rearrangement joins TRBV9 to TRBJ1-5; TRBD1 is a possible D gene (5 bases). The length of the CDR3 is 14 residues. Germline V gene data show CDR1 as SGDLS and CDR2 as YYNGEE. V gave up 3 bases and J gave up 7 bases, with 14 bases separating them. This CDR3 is CASSAGLWSQPQHF. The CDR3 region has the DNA TGTGCCAGCAGCGCGGGACTGTGGAGCCAGCCCCAGCATTTT.

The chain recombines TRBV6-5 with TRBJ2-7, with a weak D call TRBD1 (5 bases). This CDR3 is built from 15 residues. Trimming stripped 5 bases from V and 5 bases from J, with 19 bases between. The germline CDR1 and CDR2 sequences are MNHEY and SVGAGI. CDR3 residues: CASSPTSPGLHEQYF. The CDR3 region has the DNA TGTGCCAGCAGTCCCACATCACCAGGGTTACACGAGCAGTACTTC.

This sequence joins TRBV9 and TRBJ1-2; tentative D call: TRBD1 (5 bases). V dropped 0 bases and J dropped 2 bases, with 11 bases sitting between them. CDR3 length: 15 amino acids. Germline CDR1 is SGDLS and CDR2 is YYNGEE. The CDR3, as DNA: TGTGCCAGCAGCGTAGCTATTAAGGGGAACTATGGCTACACCTTC. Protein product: CASSVAIKGNYGYTF.